The 29 T cell receptor beta chains in this list originate from one sample, sequenced in a study of CXCR3-negative and CXCR3-positive naive CD8 T cells. TRB cDNA libraries were made by UMI-labeled 5' RACE. With the 5' RACE reads reprocessed, TCRdb shows one record per CDR3 protein and no DNA. This repertoire includes under 85,000 distinct CDR3 sequences. Notes on the study in general: CXCR3-expressing naive cells carried TRB CDR3s more hydrophobic than those of CXCR3-negative naive cells.

Their antigens are not known. The sample consisted of naive CXCR3+ CD8+ T cells from blood. Subset indicated: CD45RO-CCR7+CD27+CD95- naive CD8+ T cells expressing CXCR3 (TNR3+). The receptors here all came from a human donor in good health. Some clones in this sample may be carry-over from other donors' samples.

V is TRBV7-9 and J is TRBJ1-2; TCRdb picks TRBD1, but there is no DNA to check that call. The CDR3 loop spans 13 amino acids. Per the germline V gene, CDR1 is SEHNR and CDR2 is FQNEAQ (reference sequence). This CDR3 reads CASSLYGGEGYTF.

The chain links TRBV6-6 to TRBJ1-5; TCRdb lists TRBD1, though no DNA is available to test this call. The germline V gene encodes CDR1 MNHNY and CDR2 SVGAGI (reference sequence). The CDR3 extends over 15 amino acids. CDR3 residues: CASSYLDRVDQPQHF.

CDR3 sequence: CASSPDSFQETQYF. The genes are TRBV13 and TRBJ2-5; TCRdb's assignment of TRBD1 cannot be checked, as there is no DNA. Germline assignment: CDR1 PRHDT and CDR2 FYEKMQ (reference sequence). There are 14 residues in the CDR3.

CDR3 loop: CAISEPTLQETQYF. V usage is TRBV10-3 and J usage is TRBJ2-5. The CDR3 runs 14 residues. The germline CDR1 and CDR2 sequences are ENHRY and SYGVKD.

The chain carries TRBV9 and TRBJ2-3. Germline values: CDR1 SGDLS, CDR2 YYNGEE. The CDR3 runs 17 residues. This chain's CDR3 is CASSGYLVKPSTDTQYF.

The chain employs TRBV20-1 and TRBJ1-2. Germline V CDR1 and CDR2: DFQATT, SNEGSKA (reference sequence). CDR3 length: 16 amino acids. This CDR3 reads CSARAYGVEANYGYTF.

The chain recombines TRBV12-3 or TRBV12-4 with TRBJ2-3. The CDR3 covers 15 residues. CDR3 in amino acids: CASSSGVSSTDTQYF.

The genes are TRBV9 and TRBJ2-2. This CDR3 is built from 13 residues. Germline CDR1 is SGDLS and CDR2 is YYNGEE. The CDR3 loop is CASSGGSIRELFF.

The gene calls are TRBV27 and TRBJ2-7. CDR1 is MNHEY, CDR2 SMNVEV, per germline (reference sequence). This CDR3 spans 13 amino acids. CDR3 loop: CASSLGRTYEQYF.

The chain joins TRBV7-8 to TRBJ2-2; TCRdb lists TRBD1, though no DNA is available to test this call. Germline V CDR1 and CDR2: SGHVS, FQNEAQ. This CDR3 has 16 residues. CDR3: CASSLSPAQGTGELFF.

The chain is built from TRBV6-1 and TRBJ2-1; lacking DNA, the TRBD1 call made by TCRdb goes unchecked. This CDR3 region has 16 residues. Germline lookup yields CDR1 MNHNS and CDR2 SASEGT. CDR3 in amino acids: CASSYEEDRVWIGQLF.

This chain's CDR3 is CASADSFMNTEAFF. The chain recombines TRBV19 with TRBJ1-1; TCRdb reports TRBD1, a call that lacks DNA to check it against. The germline V gene encodes CDR1 LNHDA and CDR2 SQIVND (reference sequence). The CDR3 extends over 14 amino acids.

The chain links TRBV27 to TRBJ2-6. Germline assignment: CDR1 MNHEY and CDR2 SMNVEV (reference sequence). The CDR3 runs to 14 residues. This chain's CDR3 is CASSLSAGANVLTF.

V is TRBV6-2 or TRBV6-3 and J is TRBJ1-4. CDR3 length: 17 amino acids. Germline V gives CDR1 MNHEY, CDR2 SVGEGT. This chain's CDR3 is CASSYITKPATNEKLFF.

The chain carries TRBV4-2 and TRBJ2-3. CDR1 is LGHNA, CDR2 YNFKEQ, per germline. This CDR3 has 18 residues. The CDR3 loop reads CASSQVLETPTVADTQYF.

This chain connects TRBV3-1 to TRBJ2-1; the TCRdb call, TRBD2, lacks DNA for checking. Germline CDR1 is LGHDT and CDR2 is YNNKEL (reference sequence). The CDR3 sequence is 20 residues long. The CDR3 reads CASSRSLRTSGGSSYNEQFF.

The chain joins TRBV15 to TRBJ1-5. Germline V gives CDR1 LNHNV, CDR2 YYDKDF (reference sequence). This CDR3 comprises 15 residues. The CDR3 is CATSPSAQRNQPQHF.

J is TRBJ1-4 and V is TRBV3-1. The CDR3 runs 13 residues. Germline V gene sequence: CDR1 LGHDT, CDR2 YNNKEL (reference sequence). CDR3 region: CASSPRNNEKLFF.

The gene calls are TRBV4-3 and TRBJ2-7. This CDR3 region has 16 residues. CDR1 and CDR2 from the germline V gene are LGHNA and YSLEER. The CDR3 sequence is CASSQEERPFTYEQYF.

The CDR3: CASRSTIAGENNEQFF. The chain recombines TRBV6-4 with TRBJ2-1; no DNA is available, so the TRBD2 call from TCRdb remains unchecked. This CDR3 region has 16 residues. Germline loops: CDR1 MRHNA, CDR2 SNTAGT.

The chain carries TRBV18 and TRBJ2-7. The CDR3 totals 14 residues. Germline values: CDR1 KGHSH, CDR2 LQKENI. CDR3 residues: CASSPWQGTYEQYF.

The chain couples TRBV29-1 to TRBJ2-7. This CDR3 spans 14 amino acids. Germline V gene data show CDR1 as SQVTM and CDR2 as ANQGSEA. The CDR3 is CSVEDKGSFDEQYF.

The genes are TRBV28 and TRBJ2-3; TCRdb's D gene call, TRBD1, goes unchecked for lack of DNA. The V gene's germline CDR1 is MDHEN and CDR2 SYDVKM. The CDR3 totals 13 residues. The CDR3 sequence is CASQGQVTDTQYF.

The chain is built from TRBV7-2 and TRBJ1-5; lacking DNA, the TRBD1 call made by TCRdb goes unchecked. CDR3 length equals 15 residues. Germline lookup yields CDR1 SGHTA and CDR2 FQGNSA. The CDR3 protein is CASSFNPGVGQPQHF.

This chain links TRBV4-3 with TRBJ1-1. The CDR3 extends over 13 amino acids. Germline assignment: CDR1 LGHNA and CDR2 YSLEER. The CDR3 sequence: CASAFGMNTEAFF.

The rearrangement uses TRBV7-3 and TRBJ2-3; TCRdb reports TRBD2, a call that lacks DNA to check it against. The CDR3 sequence is 15 residues long. Germline CDR1 SGHTA, CDR2 FQGTGA. CDR3 sequence reads: CASSYGLAGYDTQYF.

This chain links TRBV5-1 with TRBJ2-1; there is no DNA to check the TCRdb D call of TRBD2. Per germline, CDR1 SGHRS and CDR2 YFSETQ. This CDR3 contains 14 residues. The CDR3 sequence is CASSLVGDYNEQFF.

The chain is built from TRBV5-1 and TRBJ2-1. The germline V gene encodes CDR1 SGHRS and CDR2 YFSETQ. The CDR3 sequence is 15 residues long. This CDR3 reads CASSLTGGYNNEQFF.

J is TRBJ2-7 and V is TRBV27; the TCRdb call, TRBD1, lacks DNA for checking. This CDR3 region has 14 residues. CDR1 and CDR2 (germline): MNHEY, SMNVEV (reference sequence). The CDR3 spells CASSEGTGLGEQYF.